These 15 T cell receptor beta chains were all obtained from the same sample, sequenced in a study of cytomegalovirus exposure and HLA in healthy donors. Primers included in the PCR were 60 Vbeta and 13 Jbeta primers. The data were produced by immunoSEQ multiplex PCR, yet TCRdb's version contains in-frame clones alone and is incomplete. In the table there are under 150,000 clones, around 82% of which are singletons. Material for sequencing was PBMCs. These receptors all come from a man aged 40-50 years in good health and CMV-seropositive.

V usage is TRBV19 and J usage is TRBJ2-7, with D maybe TRBD1 (6 bases). Germline CDR1 is LNHDA and CDR2 is SQIVND (reference sequence). Trimming stripped 5 bases from V and 4 bases from J, with 18 bases between. There are 15 residues in the CDR3. The chain's CDR3 is CASSVSPGHIYEQYF. In DNA form, the CDR3 reads TGTGCCAGTAGTGTTTCGCCGGGACACATTTACGAGCAGTACTTC. Full variable domain (rest looked up from reference TRBV19 and TRBJ2-7): DGGITQSPKYLFRKEGQNVTLSCEQNLNHDAMYWYRQDPGQGLRLIYYSQIVNDFQKGDIAEGYSVSREKKESFPLTVTSAQKNPTAFYLCASSVSPGHIYEQYFGPGTRLTVT.

The chain couples TRBV13 to TRBJ1-1, with D uncertain. This CDR3 is 15 amino acids long. Trimming took off 8 bases at V and 0 bases at J, with 16 bases between the two ends. Germline lookup yields CDR1 PRHDT and CDR2 FYEKMQ (reference sequence). The CDR3 reads CASEQRRNLNTEAFF. CDR3 DNA sequence: TGTGCCAGCGAGCAGAGGCGGAACCTGAACACTGAAGCTTTCTTT.

The V and J genes are TRBV29-1 and TRBJ1-3; D perhaps matches TRBD1 (5 bases). The CDR3 contains 14 residues. Germline CDR1 is SQVTM and CDR2 is ANQGSEA. V dropped 5 bases and J dropped 2 bases, with 13 bases sitting between them. The CDR3 protein is CSVQRGGTGNTIYF. Here the CDR3 DNA reads TGCAGCGTTCAACGCGGGGGAACTGGAAACACCATATATTTT.

The V call is TRBV19, the J call TRBJ2-1; 7 nucleotides line up with TRBD1. The CDR3 extends over 15 amino acids. The J segment lost 0 bases and the V segment lost 7 bases, leaving 6 bases of the junction unmatched. The germline CDR1 and CDR2 sequences are LNHDA and SQIVND (reference sequence). The CDR3 spells CASTGTDYSYNEQFF. In nucleotides, the CDR3 is TGTGCCAGTACGGGGACAGACTACTCCTACAATGAGCAGTTCTTC.

This rearrangement joins TRBV5-6 to TRBJ1-2; D may be TRBD1 (5 bases). Germline V gives CDR1 SGHDT, CDR2 YYEEEE. The V and J ends lost 4 bases and 4 bases respectively, with 14 bases between them. The CDR3 is 14 amino acids. CDR3 amino acids: CASSLRGSGYGYTF. Written as DNA, the CDR3 is TGTGCCAGCAGCCTCCGGGGGTCAGGCTATGGCTACACCTTC.

This clone has just a few counts. The V and J genes are TRBV27 and TRBJ2-2, with D maybe TRBD1 (5 bases). Germline V gene sequence: CDR1 MNHEY, CDR2 SMNVEV (reference sequence). The CDR3 contains 13 residues. The V end was cut by 5 bases, the J end by 7 bases, with 11 bases between. The CDR3 protein is CASSLNRHGELFF. For the CDR3, the DNA is TGTGCCAGCAGTCTAAACAGGCACGGGGAGCTGTTTTTT.

The CDR3 here is CASSVDDSNEQFF. The CDR3 region has the DNA TGTGCCAGCAGCGTAGATGACTCAAATGAGCAGTTCTTC. The rearrangement uses TRBV9 and TRBJ2-1, with D unclear. The V gene's germline CDR1 is SGDLS and CDR2 YYNGEE. This CDR3 contains 13 residues. V lost 0 bases to trimming and J lost 7 bases, with 8 bases between them.

The chain employs TRBV28 and TRBJ1-5, with 12 bases identical to TRBD1. The CDR3 covers 18 residues. CDR1 and CDR2 (germline): MDHEN, SYDVKM. V dropped 5 bases and J dropped 2; count of bases not matched to a gene: 10. The CDR3 nucleotides are TGTGCCAGCAGTATAGTTCCCGGGACAGGGGGCCGCAATCAGCCCCAGCATTTT. Translating gives CASSIVPGTGGRNQPQHF.

The rearrangement links TRBV11-3 to TRBJ2-6; a possible D gene is TRBD1 (5 bases). Trimming removed 8 bases from V and 0 bases from J, with 20 bases in between. Looked up from germline, CDR1 is SGHNT and CDR2 is YENEEA. The CDR3 is made up of 18 amino acids. CDR3 residues: CASAAVGRGYSGANVLTF. The CDR3 nucleotides read TGTGCCAGCGCCGCTGTGGGGCGCGGATACTCTGGGGCCAACGTCCTGACTTTC.

V and J are TRBV5-1 and TRBJ2-2; possible D gene TRBD1, 5 bases. The CDR3 is 16 amino acids. The V end was cut by 2 bases, the J end by 7 bases, with 18 bases between. Per the germline V gene, CDR1 is SGHRS and CDR2 is YFSETQ. CDR3 in amino acids: CASSFQRQNLGGELFF. The CDR3 DNA sequence: TGCGCCAGCAGCTTTCAGCGACAGAACCTCGGCGGGGAGCTGTTTTTT.

V and J are TRBV7-6 and TRBJ2-3, with 8 bases identical to TRBD2. After removal of 2 bases from V and 6 bases from J, the junction contained 7 bases not matched to a gene. Germline CDR1 SGHVS, CDR2 FNYEAQ. The CDR3 covers 15 residues. The CDR3 nucleotides read TGTGCCAGCAGCTTACGGGGTAGCGGGACCGATACGCAGTATTTT. Translated: CASSLRGSGTDTQYF.

This chain uses TRBV5-1 with TRBJ2-5; TRBD1 agrees at 8 bases. V lost 3 bases, J lost 5 bases, and 9 bases stayed unmatched. The germline V gene has CDR1 SGHRS and CDR2 YFSETQ. The CDR3 extends over 15 amino acids. CDR3 in amino acids: CASSSETGAWETQYF. The DNA for the CDR3 is TGCGCCAGCAGCTCGGAGACAGGGGCATGGGAGACCCAGTACTTC.

The rearrangement uses TRBV19 and TRBJ1-2; D is undetermined. CDR3 size: 11 residues. V lost 3 bases, J lost 6 bases, and 5 bases lay in between. Germline values: CDR1 LNHDA, CDR2 SQIVND (reference sequence). Here the CDR3 reads CASSIPDGYTF. For the CDR3, the DNA is TGTGCCAGTAGTATCCCGGATGGCTACACCTTC.

J is TRBJ2-7 and V is TRBV6-5, with D perhaps TRBD2 (5 bases). Per germline, CDR1 MNHEY and CDR2 SVGAGI. The CDR3 runs 15 residues. V lost 7 bases and J lost 2, with 18 bases in between. The DNA of the CDR3 is TGTGCCAGCAAGGCAGGAGCGGATCCTACCTACGAGCAGTACTTC. Residues: CASKAGADPTYEQYF.

The table lists this clone with a few counts. The chain recombines TRBV6-5 with TRBJ1-1; 8 bases line up with TRBD1. V lost 2 bases and J lost 7; bases outside the gene matches: 6. The CDR3 contains 14 residues. Germline V gives CDR1 MNHEY, CDR2 SVGAGI. Written as DNA, the CDR3 is TGTGCCAGCAGTTACCGGGGACAGGTGCTTGAAGCTTTCTTT. It encodes CASSYRGQVLEAFF.